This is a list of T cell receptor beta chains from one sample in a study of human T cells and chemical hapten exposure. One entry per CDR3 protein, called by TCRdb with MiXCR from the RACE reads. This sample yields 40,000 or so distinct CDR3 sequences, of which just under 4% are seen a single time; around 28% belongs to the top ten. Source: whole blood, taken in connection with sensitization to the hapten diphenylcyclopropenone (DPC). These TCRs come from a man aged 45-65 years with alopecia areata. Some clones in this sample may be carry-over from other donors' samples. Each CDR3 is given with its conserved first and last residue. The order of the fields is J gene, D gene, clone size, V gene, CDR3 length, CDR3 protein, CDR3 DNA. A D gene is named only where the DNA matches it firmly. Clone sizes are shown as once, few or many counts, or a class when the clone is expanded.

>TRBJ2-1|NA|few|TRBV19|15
CASSMVGSFYNEQFF
TGTGCCAGTAGTATGGTCGGGAGCTTCTACAATGAGCAGTTCTTC
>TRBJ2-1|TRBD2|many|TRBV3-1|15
CASSQGLAGGNEQFF
TGTGCCAGCAGCCAAGGCCTAGCGGGAGGGAATGAGCAGTTCTTC
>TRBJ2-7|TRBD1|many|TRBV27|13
CASTGQGSYEQYF
TGTGCCAGCACCGGACAGGGATCCTACGAGCAGTACTTC
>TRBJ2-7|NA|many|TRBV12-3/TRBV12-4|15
CASSSAKRADYEQYF
TGTGCCAGCAGTTCAGCCAAGCGGGCCGACTACGAGCAGTACTTC
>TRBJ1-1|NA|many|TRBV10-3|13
CAIRLQGNTEAFF
TGTGCCATCAGATTACAGGGGAACACTGAAGCTTTCTTT
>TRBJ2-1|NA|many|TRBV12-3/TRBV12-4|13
CASSSRRRNEQFF
TGTGCCAGCAGTAGCAGACGTCGGAATGAGCAGTTCTTC
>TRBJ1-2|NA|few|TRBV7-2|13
CASSLADVYGYTF
TGTGCCAGCAGCTTAGCGGACGTCTATGGCTACACCTTC
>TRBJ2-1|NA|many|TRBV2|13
CASSEISYNEQFF
TGTGCCAGCAGTGAAATTTCTTACAATGAGCAGTTCTTC
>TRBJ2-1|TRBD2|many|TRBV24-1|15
CATSDPPSGSDEQFF
TGTGCCACCAGTGATCCGCCTAGCGGGAGCGATGAGCAGTTCTTC
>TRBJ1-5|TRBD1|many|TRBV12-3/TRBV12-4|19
CASSQYPGTGAGGNQPQHF
TGTGCCAGCAGTCAATACCCCGGGACAGGGGCTGGGGGCAATCAGCCCCAGCATTTT
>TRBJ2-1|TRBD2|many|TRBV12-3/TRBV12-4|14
CASKMSSGSNEQFF
TGTGCCAGCAAAATGTCTAGCGGGAGCAATGAGCAGTTCTTC
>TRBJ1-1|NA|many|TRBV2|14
CASILRATNTEAFF
TGTGCCAGCATACTGCGGGCGACGAACACTGAAGCTTTCTTT
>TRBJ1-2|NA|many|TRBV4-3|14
CASSQEEGAYGYTF
TGCGCCAGCAGCCAAGAAGAAGGGGCTTATGGCTACACCTTC
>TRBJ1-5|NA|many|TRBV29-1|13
CSVAPGVNQPQHF
TGCAGCGTTGCTCCGGGAGTCAATCAGCCCCAGCATTTT
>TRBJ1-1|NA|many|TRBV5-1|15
CASSLAAGANTEAFF
TGCGCCAGCAGCTTGGCGGCAGGGGCAAACACTGAAGCTTTCTTT
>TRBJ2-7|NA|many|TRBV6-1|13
CASSATDFYEQYF
TGTGCCAGCAGTGCTACAGATTTTTACGAGCAGTACTTC
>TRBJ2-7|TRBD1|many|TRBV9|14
CASSAGGQDHEQYF
TGTGCCAGCAGCGCCGGAGGACAGGACCACGAGCAGTACTTC
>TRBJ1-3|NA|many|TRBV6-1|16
CASSELGTDSGNTIYF
TGTGCCAGCAGTGAACTTGGGACGGACTCTGGAAACACCATATATTTT
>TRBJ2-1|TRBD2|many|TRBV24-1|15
CATSAGSGGRGEQFF
TGTGCCACCAGCGCAGGGTCGGGCGGGAGAGGTGAGCAGTTCTTC